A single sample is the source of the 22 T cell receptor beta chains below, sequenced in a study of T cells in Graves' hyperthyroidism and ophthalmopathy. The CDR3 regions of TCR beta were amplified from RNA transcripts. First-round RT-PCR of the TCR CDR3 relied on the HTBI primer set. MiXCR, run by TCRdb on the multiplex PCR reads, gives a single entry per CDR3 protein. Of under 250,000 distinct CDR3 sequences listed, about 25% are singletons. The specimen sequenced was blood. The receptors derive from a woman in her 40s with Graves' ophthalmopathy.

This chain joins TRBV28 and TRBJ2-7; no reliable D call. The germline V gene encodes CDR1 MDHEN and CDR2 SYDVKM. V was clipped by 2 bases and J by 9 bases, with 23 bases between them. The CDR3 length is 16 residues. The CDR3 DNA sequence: TGTGCCAGCAGTTTAGTCTCTTGGGTCCCTACGAGTGGGCAGTACTTC. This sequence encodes CASSLVSWVPTSGQYF.

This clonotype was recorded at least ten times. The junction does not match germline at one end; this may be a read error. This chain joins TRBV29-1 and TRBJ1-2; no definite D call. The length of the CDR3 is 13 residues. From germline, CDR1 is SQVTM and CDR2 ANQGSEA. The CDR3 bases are TGCGGCGTTGGTCACACGGGTCGAGATGGCTACACCTTC. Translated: CGVGHTGRDGYTF.

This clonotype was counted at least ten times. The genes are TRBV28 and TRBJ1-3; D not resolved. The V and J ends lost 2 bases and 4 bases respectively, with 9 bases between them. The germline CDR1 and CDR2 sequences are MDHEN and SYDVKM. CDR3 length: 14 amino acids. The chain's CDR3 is CASSLGGKGNTIYF. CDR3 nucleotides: TGTGCCAGCAGTTTAGGTGGGAAAGGAAACACCATATATTTT.

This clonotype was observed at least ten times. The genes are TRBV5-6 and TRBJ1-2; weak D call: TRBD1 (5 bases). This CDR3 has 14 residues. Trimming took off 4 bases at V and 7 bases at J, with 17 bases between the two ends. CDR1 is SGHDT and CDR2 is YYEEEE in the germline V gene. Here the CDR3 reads CASSANTGSPGYTF. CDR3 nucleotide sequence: TGTGCCAGCAGCGCTAATACAGGTTCTCCTGGCTACACCTTC. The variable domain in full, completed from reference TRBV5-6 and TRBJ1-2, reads DAGVTQSPTHLIKTRGQQVTLRCSPKSGHDTVSWYQQALGQGPQFIFQYYEEEERQRGNFPDRFSGHQFPNYSSELNVNALLLGDSALYLCASSANTGSPGYTFGSGTRLTVV.

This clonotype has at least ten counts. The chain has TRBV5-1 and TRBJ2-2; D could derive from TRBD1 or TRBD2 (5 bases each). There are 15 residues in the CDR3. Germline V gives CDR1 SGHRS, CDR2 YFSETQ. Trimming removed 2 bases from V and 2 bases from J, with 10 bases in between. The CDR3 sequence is CASSFRGVNTGELFF. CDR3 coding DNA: TGCGCCAGCAGCTTTCGAGGGGTCAACACCGGGGAGCTGTTTTTT.

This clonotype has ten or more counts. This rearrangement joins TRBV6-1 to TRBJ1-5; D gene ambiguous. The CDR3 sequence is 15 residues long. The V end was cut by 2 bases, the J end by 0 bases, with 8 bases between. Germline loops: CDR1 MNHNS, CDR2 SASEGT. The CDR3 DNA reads TGTGCCAGCAGTGAATTCGGGATTAGCAATCAGCCCCAGCATTTT. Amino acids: CASSEFGISNQPQHF.

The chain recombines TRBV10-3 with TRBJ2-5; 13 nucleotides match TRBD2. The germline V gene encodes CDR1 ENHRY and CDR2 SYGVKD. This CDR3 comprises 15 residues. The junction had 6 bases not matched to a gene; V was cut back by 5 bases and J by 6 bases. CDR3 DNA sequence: TGTGCCATCAGTCCAACTAGCGGGGGGGCCCAGACCCAGTACTTC. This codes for CAISPTSGGAQTQYF.

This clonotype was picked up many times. DNA for the CDR3: TGTGCCAGCAGCTCTAATCCGGGGATCTCGAACACCGGGGAGCTGTTTTTT. Amino acid sequence: CASSSNPGISNTGELFF. The rearrangement links TRBV7-3 to TRBJ2-2; tentatively, D is TRBD2 (5 bases). Germline V gene data show CDR1 as SGHTA and CDR2 as FQGTGA. V shed 4 bases and J shed 0 bases, with 15 bases lying between them. The CDR3 extends over 17 amino acids.

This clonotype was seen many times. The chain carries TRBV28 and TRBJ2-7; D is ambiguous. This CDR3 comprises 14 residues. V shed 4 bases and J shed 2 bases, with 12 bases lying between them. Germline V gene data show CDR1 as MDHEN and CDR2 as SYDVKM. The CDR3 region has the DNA TGTGCCAGCAGTTCTCCGACGGTAACCTACGAGCAGTACTTC. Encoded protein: CASSSPTVTYEQYF.

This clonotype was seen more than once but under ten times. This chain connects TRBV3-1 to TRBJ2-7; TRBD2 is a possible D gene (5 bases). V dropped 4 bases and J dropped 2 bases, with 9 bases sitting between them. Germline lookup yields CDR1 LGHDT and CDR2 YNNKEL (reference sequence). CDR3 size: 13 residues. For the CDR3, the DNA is TGTGCCAGCAGCCGGGAGTGGGCCTACGAGCAGTACTTC. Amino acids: CASSREWAYEQYF.

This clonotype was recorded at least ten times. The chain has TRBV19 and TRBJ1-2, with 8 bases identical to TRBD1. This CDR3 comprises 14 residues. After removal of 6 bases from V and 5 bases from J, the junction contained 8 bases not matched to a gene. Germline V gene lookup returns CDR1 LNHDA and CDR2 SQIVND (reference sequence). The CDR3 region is CASSHLDRGYGYTF. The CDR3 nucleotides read TGTGCCAGTAGCCACCTCGACAGGGGTTATGGCTACACCTTC.

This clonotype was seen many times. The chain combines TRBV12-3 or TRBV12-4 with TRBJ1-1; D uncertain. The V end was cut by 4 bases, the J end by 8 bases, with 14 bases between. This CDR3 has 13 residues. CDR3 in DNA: TGTGCCAGCAGTTCCCCCCCTCGGAAGGAAGCTTTCTTT. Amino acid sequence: CASSSPPRKEAFF.

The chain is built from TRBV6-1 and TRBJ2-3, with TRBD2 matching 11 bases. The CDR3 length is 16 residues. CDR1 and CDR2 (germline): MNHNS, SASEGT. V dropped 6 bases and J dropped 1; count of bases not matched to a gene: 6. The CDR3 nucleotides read TGTGCCAGCAGCTCGGGGACTAGCGGTCGCACAGATACGCAGTATTTT. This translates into CASSSGTSGRTDTQYF.

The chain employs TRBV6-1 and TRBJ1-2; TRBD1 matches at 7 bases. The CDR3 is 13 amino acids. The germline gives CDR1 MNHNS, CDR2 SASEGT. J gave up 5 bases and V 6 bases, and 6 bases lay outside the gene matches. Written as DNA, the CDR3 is TGTGCCAGCAGCAACGACAGGGCTTATGGCTACACCTTC. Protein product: CASSNDRAYGYTF.

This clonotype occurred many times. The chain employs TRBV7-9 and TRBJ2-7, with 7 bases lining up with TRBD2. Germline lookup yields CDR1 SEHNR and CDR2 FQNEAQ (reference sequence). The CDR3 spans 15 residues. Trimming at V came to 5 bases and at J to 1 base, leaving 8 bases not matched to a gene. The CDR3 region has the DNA TGTGCCAGCAGCCCAGGGTGGGGGGGTTCCTACGAGCAGTACTTC. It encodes CASSPGWGGSYEQYF.

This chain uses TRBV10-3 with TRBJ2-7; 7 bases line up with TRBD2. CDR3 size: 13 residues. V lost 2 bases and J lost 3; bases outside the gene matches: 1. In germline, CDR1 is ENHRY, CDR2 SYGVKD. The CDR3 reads CAISEERGYEQYF. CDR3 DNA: TGTGCCATCAGTGAGGAGCGGGGCTACGAGCAGTACTTC.

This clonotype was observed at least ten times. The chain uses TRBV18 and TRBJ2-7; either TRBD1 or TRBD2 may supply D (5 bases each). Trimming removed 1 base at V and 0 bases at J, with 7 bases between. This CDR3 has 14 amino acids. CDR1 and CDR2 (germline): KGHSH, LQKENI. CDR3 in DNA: TGTGCCAGCTCACCACTCGGGACCTCCTACGAGCAGTACTTC. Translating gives CASSPLGTSYEQYF.

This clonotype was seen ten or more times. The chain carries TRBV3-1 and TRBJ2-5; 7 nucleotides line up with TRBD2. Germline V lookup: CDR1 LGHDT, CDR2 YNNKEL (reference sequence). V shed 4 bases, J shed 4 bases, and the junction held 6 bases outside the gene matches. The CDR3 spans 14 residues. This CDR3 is CASSPRTRRETQYF. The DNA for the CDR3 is TGTGCCAGCAGCCCACGGACTAGAAGAGAGACCCAGTACTTC.

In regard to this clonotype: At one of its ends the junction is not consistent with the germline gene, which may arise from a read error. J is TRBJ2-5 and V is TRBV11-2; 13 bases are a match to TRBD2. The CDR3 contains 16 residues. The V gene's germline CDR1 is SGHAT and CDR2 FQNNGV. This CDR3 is CASRRSTSGRDETQYF. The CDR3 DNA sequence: TGTGCCAGCAGGAGGAGCACTAGCGGGAGGGATGAGACACAGTACTTC. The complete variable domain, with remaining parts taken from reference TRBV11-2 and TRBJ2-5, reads EAGVAQSPRYKIIEKRQSVAFWCNPISGHATLYWYQQILGQGPKLLIQFQNNGVVDDSQLPKDRFSAERLKGVDSTLKIQPAKLEDSAVYLCASRRSTSGRDETQYFGPGTRLLVL.

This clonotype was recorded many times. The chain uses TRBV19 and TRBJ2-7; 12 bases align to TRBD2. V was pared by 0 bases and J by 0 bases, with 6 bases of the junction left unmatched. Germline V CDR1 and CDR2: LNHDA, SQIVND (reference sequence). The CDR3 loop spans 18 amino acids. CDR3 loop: CASSIELGLAGFSYEQYF. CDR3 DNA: TGTGCCAGTAGTATAGAACTTGGACTAGCGGGGTTCTCCTACGAGCAGTACTTC.

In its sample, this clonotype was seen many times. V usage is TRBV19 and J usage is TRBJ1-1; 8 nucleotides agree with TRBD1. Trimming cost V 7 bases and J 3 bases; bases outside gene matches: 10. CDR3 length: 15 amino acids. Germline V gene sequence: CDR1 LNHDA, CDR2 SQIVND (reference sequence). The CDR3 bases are TGTGCCAGTATTTTCTTCTCAGGGGGCCACACTGAAGCTTTCTTT. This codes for CASIFFSGGHTEAFF.

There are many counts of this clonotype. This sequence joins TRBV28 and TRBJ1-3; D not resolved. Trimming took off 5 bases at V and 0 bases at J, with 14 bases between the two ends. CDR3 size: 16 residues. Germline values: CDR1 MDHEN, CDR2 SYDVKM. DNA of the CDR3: TGTGCCAGCAGTCCCCGGACCTATAGCTCTGGAAACACCATATATTTT. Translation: CASSPRTYSSGNTIYF. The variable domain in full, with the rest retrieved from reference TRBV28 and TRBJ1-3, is DVKVTQSSRYLVKRTGEKVFLECVQDMDHENMFWYRQDPGLGLRLIYFSYDVKMKEKGDIPEGYSVSREKKERFSLILESASTNQTSMYLCASSPRTYSSGNTIYFGEGSWLTVV.